Listed here are 6 T cell receptor beta chains from one sample, sequenced in a study of human T cells and chemical hapten exposure listed by TCRdb under 2021. The time point label of this sample denotes: pre-sensitization, week 0. Interpreted using the paper, the treatment or condition label stands for: therapeutic diphenylcyclopropenone sensitization with weekly scalp DPC. The library was obtained by RACE. Sequencing was carried out with a NextSeq 500. The raw public data were reprocessed by TCRdb itself: fastp quality trimming at Q25, MiXCR clonotype calling, in-frame beta chains only. Rows with a matching CDR3 protein are joined into one entry that keeps the most common DNA and genes. The sample yields tens of thousands of distinct CDR3 sequences; around 15% were counted once. 4.6% of the sample goes to the ten largest clones. The sample was whole blood, taken in connection with sensitization to the hapten diphenylcyclopropenone (DPC). These receptors were obtained from a woman aged 45-60 years with alopecia areata. Some clones in this sample may be carry-over from other donors' samples.

The genes are TRBV20-1 and TRBJ2-7; the match to TRBD1 covers 7 bases. The CDR3 loop spans 15 amino acids. CDR1 is DFQATT and CDR2 is SNEGSKA in the germline V gene (reference sequence). The V and J ends lost 3 bases and 3 bases, in that order; junction bases with no gene match: 11. CDR3 protein: CSASGFLDRSYEQYF. In DNA, the CDR3 is TGCAGTGCTAGTGGTTTTCTGGACAGGAGCTACGAGCAGTACTTC.

The chain couples TRBV29-1 to TRBJ2-7, with 7 bases aligning to TRBD2. V was clipped by 6 bases and J by 5 bases; unmatched bases: 10. Germline V gene lookup returns CDR1 SQVTM and CDR2 ANQGSEA. This CDR3 is 13 amino acids long. The CDR3: CSVGFRRENEQYF. CDR3 coding DNA: TGCAGCGTGGGGTTCCGGCGGGAGAACGAGCAGTACTTC.

As concerns this clonotype: The junction departs from germline at one end; a sequencing error may be responsible. The chain employs TRBV20-1 and TRBJ2-3; 8 bases are a match to TRBD2. The germline V gene encodes CDR1 DFQATT and CDR2 SNEGSKA (reference sequence). The CDR3 totals 14 residues. The CDR3 is CSAAGGSSIDTQYF. The CDR3 coding sequence is TGTTCGGCGGCGGGAGGATCTAGCATAGATACGCAGTATTTT.

In its sample, this clonotype was seen a few times. The chain employs TRBV7-9 and TRBJ2-7, with TRBD2 identical over 7 bases. The V gene end was trimmed by 5 bases and the J gene end by 5 bases; junction bases not matched to a gene: 6. The CDR3 sequence is 13 residues long. Per the germline V gene, CDR1 is SEHNR and CDR2 is FQNEAQ (reference sequence). The DNA for the CDR3 is TGTGCCAGCAGCGCGACTAGCCCCCACGAGCAGTACTTC. Protein sequence: CASSATSPHEQYF.

This clonotype came up many times. The V gene is TRBV7-6, the J gene TRBJ2-5; D could derive from TRBD1 or TRBD2 (5 bases each). CDR1 is SGHVS, CDR2 FNYEAQ, per germline. The CDR3 is made up of 13 amino acids. V lost 4 bases, J lost 2 bases, and 8 bases lay in between. CDR3 residues: CASSYGGQETQYF. CDR3 bases: TGTGCCAGCAGCTATGGGGGACAAGAGACCCAGTACTTC.

This chain links TRBV11-2 with TRBJ2-3; 8 bases match TRBD1. This CDR3 has 16 residues. V shed 1 base, J shed 4 bases, and the junction held 7 bases outside the gene matches. Germline lookup yields CDR1 SGHAT and CDR2 FQNNGV. Here the CDR3 DNA reads TGTGCCAGCAGCTTAGCCTTGACAGGGGTGGCAGATACGCAGTATTTT. Protein product: CASSLALTGVADTQYF.